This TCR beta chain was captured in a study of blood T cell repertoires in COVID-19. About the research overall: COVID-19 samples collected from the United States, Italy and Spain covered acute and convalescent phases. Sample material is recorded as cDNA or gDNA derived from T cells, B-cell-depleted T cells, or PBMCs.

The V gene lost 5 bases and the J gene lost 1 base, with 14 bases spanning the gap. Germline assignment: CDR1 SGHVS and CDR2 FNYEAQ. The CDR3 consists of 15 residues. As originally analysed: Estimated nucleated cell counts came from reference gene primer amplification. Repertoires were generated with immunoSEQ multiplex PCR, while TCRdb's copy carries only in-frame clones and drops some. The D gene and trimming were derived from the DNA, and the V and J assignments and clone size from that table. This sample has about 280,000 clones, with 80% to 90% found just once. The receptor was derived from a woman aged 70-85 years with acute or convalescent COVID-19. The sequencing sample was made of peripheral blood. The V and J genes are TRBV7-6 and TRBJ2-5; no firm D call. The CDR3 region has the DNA TGTGCCAGCAGCCCCGAGCCGGGTCTCCAAGAGACCCAGTACTTC. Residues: CASSPEPGLQETQYF.